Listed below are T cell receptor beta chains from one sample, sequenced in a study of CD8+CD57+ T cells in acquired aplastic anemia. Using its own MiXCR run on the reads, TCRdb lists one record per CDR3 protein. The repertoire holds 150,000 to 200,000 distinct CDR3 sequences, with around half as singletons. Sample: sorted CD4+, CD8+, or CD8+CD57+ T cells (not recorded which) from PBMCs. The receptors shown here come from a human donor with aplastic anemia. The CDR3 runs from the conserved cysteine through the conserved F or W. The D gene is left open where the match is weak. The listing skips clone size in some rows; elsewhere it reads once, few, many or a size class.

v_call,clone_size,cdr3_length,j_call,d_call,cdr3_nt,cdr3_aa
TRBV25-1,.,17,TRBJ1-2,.,TGTGCCAGCAGTTCGTCAGATTCGGGGGGAATAGGGTATGGCTACACCTTC,CASSSSDSGGIGYGYTF
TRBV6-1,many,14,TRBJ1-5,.,TGTGCCAGCAAGGCCCCAGGGAGCAATCAGCCCCAGCATTTT,CASKAPGSNQPQHF
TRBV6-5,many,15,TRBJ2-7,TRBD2,TGTGCCAGCAGGGGGGGACTAGCGGGAGCCTACGAGCAGTACTTC,CASRGGLAGAYEQYF
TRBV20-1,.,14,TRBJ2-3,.,TGCAGTGCTGGGACAGCGGGGGTCACAGATACGCAGTATTTT,CSAGTAGVTDTQYF
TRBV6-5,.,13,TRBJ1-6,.,TGTGCCGGCAGTGATTCGAGGGGTTCACCCCCCCACTTT,CAGSDSRGSPPHF
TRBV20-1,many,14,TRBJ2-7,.,TGCAGTGCTAGTTATCGGGGCTTCTCCTACGAGCAGTACTTC,CSASYRGFSYEQYF
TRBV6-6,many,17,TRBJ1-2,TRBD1,TGTGCCAGCAGTTACTCGCCAGGGGGCGACCTTAACTATGGCTACACCTTC,CASSYSPGGDLNYGYTF
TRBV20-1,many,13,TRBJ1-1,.,TGCAGTGCCAGACGGACAGCTAACACTGAAGCTTTCTTT,CSARRTANTEAFF
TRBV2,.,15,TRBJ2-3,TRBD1,TGTGCCAGCAGACCCCGGGACAGGGGAAGAGATACGCAGTATTTT,CASRPRDRGRDTQYF
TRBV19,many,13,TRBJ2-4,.,TGTGCCAGTAGTATAGATGGCAGGGCCTTTCAGTACTTC,CASSIDGRAFQYF
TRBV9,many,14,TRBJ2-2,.,TGTGCCAGCAGCGTAATCGGGGCCACCGGGGAGCTGTTTTTT,CASSVIGATGELFF
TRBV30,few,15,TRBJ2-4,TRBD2,TGTGCCTGGAGTGTACGAGGGGGGACTAGGGGGAAGTGGTACTTC,CAWSVRGGTRGKWYF
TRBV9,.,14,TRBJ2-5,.,TGCGCCAGCAGCTTGGGCGTGTACCAAGAGACCCAGTACTTC,CASSLGVYQETQYF
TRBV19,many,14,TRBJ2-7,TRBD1,TGTGCCAGTAGAGAGCAGGGGGCCGGGTACGAGCAGTACTTC,CASREQGAGYEQYF
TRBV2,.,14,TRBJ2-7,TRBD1,TGTGCCAGCACCCCGGGACAGGGGGCAAGGGGGCAGTACTTC,CASTPGQGARGQYF
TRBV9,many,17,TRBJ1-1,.,TGTGCCAGCAGCGTAGCTAAGGGGGGGGGACCTGGCACTGAAGCTTTCTTT,CASSVAKGGGPGTEAFF
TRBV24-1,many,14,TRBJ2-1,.,TGTGCCACCAGTGATTTGGCACAGTACAATGAGCAGTTCTTC,CATSDLAQYNEQFF
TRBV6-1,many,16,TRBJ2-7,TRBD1,TGTGCCAGCAAATCAAAGTGGGACAGGGTCTCCTACGAGCAGTACTTC,CASKSKWDRVSYEQYF
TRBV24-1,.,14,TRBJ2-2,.,TGTGCCACCAGTACCGCTTCAGGGGCCGGGGAGCTGTTTTTT,CATSTASGAGELFF
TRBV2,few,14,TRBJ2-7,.,TGTGCCAGCAGTGACGGCGACTGGGCTAACGAGCAGTACTTC,CASSDGDWANEQYF
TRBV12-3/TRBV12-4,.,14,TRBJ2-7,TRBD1,TGTGCCAGCAGTTTACGCAGGGGGCCTAACGAGCAGTACTTC,CASSLRRGPNEQYF
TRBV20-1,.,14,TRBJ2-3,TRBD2,TGCAGTGCTAGGCCTAGCGGGCGCACAGATACGCAGTATTTT,CSARPSGRTDTQYF